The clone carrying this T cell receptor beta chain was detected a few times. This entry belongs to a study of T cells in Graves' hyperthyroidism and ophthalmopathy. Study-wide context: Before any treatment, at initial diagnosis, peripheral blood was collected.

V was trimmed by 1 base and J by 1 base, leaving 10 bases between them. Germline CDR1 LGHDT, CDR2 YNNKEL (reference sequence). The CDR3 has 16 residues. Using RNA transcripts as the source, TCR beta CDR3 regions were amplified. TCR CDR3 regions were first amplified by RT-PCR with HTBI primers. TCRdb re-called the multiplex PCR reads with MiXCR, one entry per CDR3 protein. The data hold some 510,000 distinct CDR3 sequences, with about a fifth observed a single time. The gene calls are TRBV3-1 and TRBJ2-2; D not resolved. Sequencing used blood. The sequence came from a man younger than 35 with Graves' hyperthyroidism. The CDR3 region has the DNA TGTGCCAGCAGCCAAGTGGTGCCCGGGAACACCGGGGAGCTGTTTTTT. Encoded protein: CASSQVVPGNTGELFF.